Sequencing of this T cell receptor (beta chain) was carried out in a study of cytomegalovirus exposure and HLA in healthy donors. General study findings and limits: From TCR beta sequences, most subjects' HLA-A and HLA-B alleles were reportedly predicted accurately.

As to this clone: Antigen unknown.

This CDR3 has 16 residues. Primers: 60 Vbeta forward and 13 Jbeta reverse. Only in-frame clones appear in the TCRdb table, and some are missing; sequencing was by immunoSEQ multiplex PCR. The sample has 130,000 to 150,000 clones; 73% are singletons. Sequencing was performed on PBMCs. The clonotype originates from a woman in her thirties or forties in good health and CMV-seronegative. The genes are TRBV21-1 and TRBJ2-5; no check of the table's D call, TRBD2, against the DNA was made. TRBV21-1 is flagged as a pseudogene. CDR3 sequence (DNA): TGTGCCAGCAGGGTCTATTCTAGCGGGGGGGTGGAGACCCAGTACTTC. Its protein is CASRVYSSGGVETQYF.